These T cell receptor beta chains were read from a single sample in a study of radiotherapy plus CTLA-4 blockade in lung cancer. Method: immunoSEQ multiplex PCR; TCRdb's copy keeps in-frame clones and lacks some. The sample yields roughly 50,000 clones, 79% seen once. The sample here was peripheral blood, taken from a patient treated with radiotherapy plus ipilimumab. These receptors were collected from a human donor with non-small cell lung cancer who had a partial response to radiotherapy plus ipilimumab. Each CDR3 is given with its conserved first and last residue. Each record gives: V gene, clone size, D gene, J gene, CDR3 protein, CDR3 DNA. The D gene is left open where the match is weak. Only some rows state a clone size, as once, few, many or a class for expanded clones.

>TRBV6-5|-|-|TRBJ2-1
CASRLEGSTGGQFF
TGTGCCAGCAGGTTGGAAGGATCCACCGGGGGGCAGTTCTTC
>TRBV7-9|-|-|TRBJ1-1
CASSFDTSGVEAFF
TGTGCCAGCAGCTTTGATACGTCGGGAGTTGAAGCTTTCTTT
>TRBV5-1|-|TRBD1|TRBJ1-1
CASRGGQGATEAFF
TGCGCCAGCAGGGGTGGACAGGGGGCCACTGAAGCTTTCTTT
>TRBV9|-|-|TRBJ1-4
CASSVDSQEGKLFF
TGTGCCAGCAGCGTGGACTCCCAGGAAGGAAAACTGTTTTTT
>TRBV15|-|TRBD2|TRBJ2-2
CATSAGGPNTGELFF
TGTGCCACCTCGGCGGGGGGGCCGAACACCGGGGAGCTGTTTTTT
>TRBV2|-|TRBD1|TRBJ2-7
CASWGQGAYEQYF
TGTGCCAGCTGGGGGCAGGGGGCATACGAGCAGTACTTC
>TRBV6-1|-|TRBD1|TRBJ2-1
CASSEGGVHRGNSNEQFF
TGTGCCAGCAGTGAAGGGGGAGTTCACAGGGGGAATAGCAATGAGCAGTTCTTC
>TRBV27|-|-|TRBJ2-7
CASIKGEEPYEQYF
TGTGCCAGCATCAAGGGAGAGGAACCCTACGAGCAGTACTTC
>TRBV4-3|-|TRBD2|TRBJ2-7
CASSQDRASGGYEQYF
TGCGCCAGCAGCCAAGATCGGGCTAGCGGGGGCTACGAGCAGTACTTC
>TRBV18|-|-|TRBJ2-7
CASSPPAGHEQYF
TGTGCCAGCTCACCACCGGCAGGTCACGAGCAGTACTTC
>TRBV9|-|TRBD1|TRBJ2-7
CASSVGGTGPSEQYF
TGTGCCAGCAGCGTGGGCGGGACAGGGCCTTCCGAGCAGTACTTC
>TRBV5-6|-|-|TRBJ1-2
CASSLVLGDGYTF
TGTGCCAGCAGCTTGGTACTAGGAGATGGCTACACCTTC
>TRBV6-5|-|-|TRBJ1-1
CASSQLGGMNTEAFF
TGTGCCAGCAGTCAATTGGGAGGGATGAACACTGAAGCTTTCTTT
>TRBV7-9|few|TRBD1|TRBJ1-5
CASSPYTGTGPSAQHF
TGTGCCAGCAGCCCGTACACCGGGACAGGCCCTTCTGCCCAGCATTTT
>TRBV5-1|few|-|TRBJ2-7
CASRGRPSSYEQYF
TGCGCCAGCAGAGGGAGGCCGAGCTCCTACGAGCAGTACTTC
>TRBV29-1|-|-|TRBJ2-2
CSVVIRGPNTGELFF
TGCAGCGTTGTGATTCGCGGGCCCAACACCGGGGAGCTGTTTTTT
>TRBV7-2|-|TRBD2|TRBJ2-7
CASSLRGERYEQYF
TGTGCCAGCAGCCTACGGGGGGAAAGGTACGAGCAGTACTTC
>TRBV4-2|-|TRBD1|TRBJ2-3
CASSQDQGQEFTDTQYF
TGTGCCAGCAGCCAAGATCAAGGACAGGAGTTCACAGATACGCAGTATTTT
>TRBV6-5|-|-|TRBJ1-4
CASSDWQSNEKLFF
TGTGCCAGCAGTGATTGGCAGTCTAATGAAAAACTGTTTTTT
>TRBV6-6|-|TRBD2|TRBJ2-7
CASSQGLAGDYYEQYF
TGTGCCAGCAGTCAGGGGCTAGCGGGGGACTACTACGAGCAGTACTTC
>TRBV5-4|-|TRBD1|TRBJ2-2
CASSLVRGQGVGELFF
TGTGCCAGCAGCTTGGTCCGGGGACAGGGCGTCGGGGAGCTGTTTTTT
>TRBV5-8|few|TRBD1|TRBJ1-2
CASTGTGDYGYTF
TGTGCCAGCACCGGGACAGGGGACTATGGCTACACCTTC
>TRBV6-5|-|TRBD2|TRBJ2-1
CASRDSGGLYNEQFF
TGTGCCAGCAGAGATAGCGGGGGCCTATACAATGAGCAGTTCTTC
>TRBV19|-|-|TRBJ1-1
CASSPNVHTEAFF
TGTGCCAGTAGTCCCAATGTCCACACTGAAGCTTTCTTT
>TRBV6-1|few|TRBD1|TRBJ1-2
CASSRQGENGYTF
TGTGCCAGCAGTCGACAGGGCGAGAATGGCTACACCTTC
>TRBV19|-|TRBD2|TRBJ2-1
CASSPQTSLNEQFF
TGTGCCAGTAGTCCGCAGACTAGCCTCAATGAGCAGTTCTTC
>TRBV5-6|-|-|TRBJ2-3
CASSLLDYEDTQYF
TGTGCCAGCAGCTTATTGGACTACGAGGATACGCAGTATTTT
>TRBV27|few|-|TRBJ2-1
CASSLSRFGEQFF
TGTGCCAGCAGTTTAAGCAGGTTTGGTGAGCAGTTCTTC
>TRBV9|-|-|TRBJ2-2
CASSVEGLNTGELFF
TGTGCCAGCAGCGTAGAGGGACTGAACACCGGGGAGCTGTTTTTT
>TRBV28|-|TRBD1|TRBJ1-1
CASSVQGAEAFF
TGTGCCAGCAGCGTACAGGGGGCTGAAGCTTTCTTT
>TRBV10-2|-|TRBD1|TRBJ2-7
CASSEHRGQGLGEQYF
TGCGCCAGCAGTGAACATCGGGGACAGGGGTTAGGAGAGCAGTACTTC
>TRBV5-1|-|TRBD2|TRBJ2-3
CASSLRSSGGASDTQYF
TGCGCCAGCAGCTTGAGGTCTAGCGGGGGGGCAAGCGATACGCAGTATTTT
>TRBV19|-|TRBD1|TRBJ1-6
CASKITGDGNSPLHF
TGTGCCAGTAAAATTACAGGGGATGGGAATTCACCCCTCCACTTT
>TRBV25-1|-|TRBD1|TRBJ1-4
CASSEWGGTGAEKLFF
TGTGCCAGCAGTGAATGGGGAGGGACAGGGGCCGAAAAACTGTTTTTT
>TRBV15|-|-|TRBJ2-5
CATSRVGAVGRETQYF
TGTGCCACCAGCAGAGTAGGGGCTGTCGGTAGGGAGACCCAGTACTTC
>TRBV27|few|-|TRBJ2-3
CASGGPSTDTQYF
TGTGCCTCCGGGGGACCTAGCACAGATACGCAGTATTTT
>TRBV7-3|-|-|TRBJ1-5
CASSLSGGPNQPQHF
TGTGCCAGCAGCTTAAGCGGGGGTCCTAATCAGCCCCAGCATTTT
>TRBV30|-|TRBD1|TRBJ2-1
CACDRQGSSYNEQFF
TGTGCCTGCGATCGACAGGGGAGCTCCTACAATGAGCAGTTCTTC
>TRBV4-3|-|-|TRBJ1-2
CASSQDPTAYGYTF
TGCGCCAGCAGCCAAGATCCGACAGCCTATGGCTACACCTTC
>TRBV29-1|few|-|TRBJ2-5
CSVEGSGPIQETQYF
TGCAGCGTTGAAGGTTCAGGGCCTATCCAAGAGACCCAGTACTTC
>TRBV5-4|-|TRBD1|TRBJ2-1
CASSTDRGNEQFF
TGTGCCAGCAGCACCGACAGGGGCAATGAGCAGTTCTTC